Listed below are T cell receptor beta chains from one sample, sequenced in a study of neurological immune-mediated disorders. From the 5' RACE reads, TCRdb called clonotypes with MiXCR, one entry per CDR3 protein. Of roughly 80,000 distinct CDR3 sequences in the sample, about 15% were seen once. Source material: PBMCs. Receptor source: a woman aged 40 to 49 in good health. CDR3s include the opening cysteine and the closing phenylalanine or tryptophan. A D gene is named only where the DNA matches it firmly. Not all rows give a size; the values are once, few, many and, for expanded clones, a class.

>TRBJ2-5|TRBD1|many|TRBV29-1
TGCAGCGTTGAGGGACAAAGGGGGCCCACGAGGAAGACCCAGTACTTC
CSVEGQRGPTRKTQYF
>TRBJ2-7|-|many|TRBV7-2
TGTGCCAGCAGCTCGTACTACGAGCAGTACTTC
CASSSYYEQYF
>TRBJ2-1|TRBD2|many|TRBV20-1
TGCAGTGCTAGGGCCCTAGCGGAATCCTACAATGAGCAGTTCTTC
CSARALAESYNEQFF
>TRBJ2-1|-|many|TRBV2
TGTGCCAGCAGTGCGGGCCTAAACAATGAGCAGTTCTTC
CASSAGLNNEQFF
>TRBJ1-1|-|many|TRBV6-1
TGTGCCAGCAGCAAAGGGGTCACTGAAGCTTTCTTT
CASSKGVTEAFF
>TRBJ1-3|-|many|TRBV10-3
TGTGCCATCAGTGAGTCGAACGGCTGGGGACCTGGAAACACCATATATTTT
CAISESNGWGPGNTIYF
>TRBJ2-2|-|-|TRBV20-1
TGCAGTGCTAGGCACCTCGGGGCCGGGGAGCTGTTTTTT
CSARHLGAGELFF
>TRBJ1-1|-|-|TRBV6-6
TGTGCCAGCATCATGACACCAAACACTGAAGCTTTCTTT
CASIMTPNTEAFF
>TRBJ1-1|TRBD1|many|TRBV4-3
TGCGCCAGCAGCCAGGGGGTCGAAAAGGGGGCTAACACTGAAGCTTTCTTT
CASSQGVEKGANTEAFF
>TRBJ2-6|-|many|TRBV12-3/TRBV12-4
TGTGCCAGCAGTTTAAGTGGGTCTGGGGCCAACGTCCTGACTTTC
CASSLSGSGANVLTF
>TRBJ2-1|-|many|TRBV11-2
TGTGCCAGCAGCCGAGGGTCGCGGGGACTTTACAATGAGCAGTTCTTC
CASSRGSRGLYNEQFF
>TRBJ1-2|-|many|TRBV28
TGTGCCAGCAGTTTTAATAAGGGAAGAGGCTACACCTTC
CASSFNKGRGYTF
>TRBJ1-2|-|many|TRBV2
TGTGCCAGCAGGTCGAGGGCCATAGGGTATGGCTACACCTTC
CASRSRAIGYGYTF
>TRBJ1-3|-|many|TRBV20-1
TGCAGTGCTAGAGGGTTTCCTGGAAACACCATATATTTT
CSARGFPGNTIYF
>TRBJ1-5|-|many|TRBV15
TGTGCCACCAGCAGAGATCATCCGGGGTTAATAGATCAGCCCCAGCATTTT
CATSRDHPGLIDQPQHF
>TRBJ2-2|-|few|TRBV3-1
TGTGCCAGCAGCCAAGAAGTGGGTAGGACATCTCCGAACACCGGGGAGCTGTTTTTT
CASSQEVGRTSPNTGELFF
>TRBJ2-7|-|many|TRBV7-8
TGTGCCAGCAGCTTAGCGTCGGGCGGAACCTACGAGCAGTACTTC
CASSLASGGTYEQYF
>TRBJ2-5|TRBD2|few|TRBV3-1
TGTGCCAGCAGCCCCCGACTAGCGGGGGGGAAAGAGACCCAGTACTTC
CASSPRLAGGKETQYF
>TRBJ2-3|TRBD1|many|TRBV5-1
TGCGCCAGCAGCCCCGGACAGGGTGCAGATACGCAGTATTTT
CASSPGQGADTQYF
>TRBJ1-5|-|many|TRBV6-6
TGTGCCAGCAGTGTTCAACAGGGTAGGGGCAATCAGCCCCAGCATTTT
CASSVQQGRGNQPQHF
>TRBJ1-6|-|many|TRBV20-1
TGCAGTGCTAGAGTCAACGGCGGGGGTAATTCACCCCTCCACTTT
CSARVNGGGNSPLHF
>TRBJ2-3|-|many|TRBV5-1
TGCGCCAGCAGCTTGGGTCTGAGTTGGGGGGCGCAGGGAGATACGCAGTATTTT
CASSLGLSWGAQGDTQYF
>TRBJ2-5|-|many|TRBV29-1
TGCAGCGTTCCCCAGGGCGGGGAGACCCAGTACTTC
CSVPQGGETQYF
>TRBJ1-5|-|-|TRBV5-1
TGCGCCAGCAGCTTTGAACAGGGTCAGCCCCAGCATTTT
CASSFEQGQPQHF
>TRBJ1-1|-|many|TRBV21-1
TGTGCCAGCAGCTTCCCGGGACAGATGAACACTGAAGCTTTCTTT
CASSFPGQMNTEAFF
>TRBJ1-1|-|many|TRBV15
TGTGCCACCAGCAGAGAGTGGGCATATGAAGCTTTCTTT
CATSREWAYEAFF
>TRBJ1-2|TRBD1|-|TRBV20-1
TGCAGTGCGGACGGGACAGGGGTTGGCTACACCTTC
CSADGTGVGYTF
>TRBJ1-4|-|many|TRBV5-5
TGTGCCAGCAGTCCGGACATGCGGACAACTAATGAAAAACTGTTTTTT
CASSPDMRTTNEKLFF
>TRBJ2-3|-|-|TRBV27
TGTGCCAGCAGTCCATGTACAGCCGCGGGGGATACGCAGTATTTT
CASSPCTAAGDTQYF
>TRBJ2-3|-|many|TRBV2
TGTGCCAGCACCGCTGGGGGGAGCGCAGATACGCAGTATTTT
CASTAGGSADTQYF
>TRBJ2-1|TRBD2|many|TRBV9
TGTGCCAGCAGCCATAGCTCCCTAGCGGGGGGCTCCTACAATGAGCAGTTCTTC
CASSHSSLAGGSYNEQFF
>TRBJ2-5|-|many|TRBV6-2/TRBV6-3
TGTGCCAGCAGTTATAGAGGAGAGACCCAGTACTTC
CASSYRGETQYF
>TRBJ2-1|TRBD2|few|TRBV20-1
TGCAGTGCTAGAGATCTTTCTAGCGGGGGGGCAGGCAATGAGCAGTTCTTC
CSARDLSSGGAGNEQFF
>TRBJ2-1|TRBD2|-|TRBV20-1
TGCAGTGCTGCTCGGGGGGGCTCCTACAATGTGCAGTTCTTC
CSAARGGSYNVQFF
>TRBJ2-1|TRBD2|many|TRBV4-3
TGCGCCAGCAGCCCCCAACTAGCGGGGGGGCATGAGCAGTTCTTC
CASSPQLAGGHEQFF
>TRBJ2-5|-|-|TRBV7-9
TGTGCCAGCAGCTTCTGGTCAGGCGGCGTGGAGACCCAGTACTTC
CASSFWSGGVETQYF
>TRBJ2-2|-|few|TRBV4-3
TGCGCCAGCAGCCAAGATTGGGATAGTCTCGTTTTAACCGGGGAGCTGTTTTTT
CASSQDWDSLVLTGELFF
>TRBJ2-2|TRBD2|many|TRBV12-3/TRBV12-4
TGTGCCAGCAGTTTGATGGCGGGGGGCTCCACCGGGGAGCTGTTTTTT
CASSLMAGGSTGELFF
>TRBJ2-5|-|many|TRBV20-1
TGCAGTGCTAGAGTTCTTGGGGGAGGAACTTGGGAGACCCAGTACTTC
CSARVLGGGTWETQYF
>TRBJ2-1|TRBD2|-|TRBV28
TGTGCCAGCAATAGCGGGAGTGGGGATTTCTACAATGAGCAGTTCTTC
CASNSGSGDFYNEQFF
>TRBJ1-4|-|many|TRBV5-1
TGCGCCAGCAGCTTGGAACGGGGGTCTAATGAAAAACTGTTTTTT
CASSLERGSNEKLFF
>TRBJ2-3|-|many|TRBV4-3
TGCGCCAGCAGCCAAGATGCCTTGGAATATTATACGCAGTATTTT
CASSQDALEYYTQYF
>TRBJ1-2|-|-|TRBV13
TGTGCCAGCAGCTCAATCATACCGCGGGAAAACTATGGCTACACCTTC
CASSSIIPRENYGYTF
>TRBJ2-2|-|many|TRBV7-2
TGTGCCAGCAGCATTCGACGGACCGGGGAGCTGTTTTTT
CASSIRRTGELFF
>TRBJ2-5|-|few|TRBV21-1
TGTGCCAGCGAGGACGAAGAAGAGACCCAGTACTTC
CASEDEEETQYF
>TRBJ1-1|-|many|TRBV5-1
TGCGCCAGCAGCCCGACAAACGGGAGGACCACTGAAGCTTTCTTT
CASSPTNGRTTEAFF
>TRBJ2-7|-|-|TRBV10-3
TGTGCCATCAGGGGGAACGGGGGAGGATACGAGCAGTACTTC
CAIRGNGGGYEQYF